What follows are 12 T cell receptor beta chains derived from one specimen sequenced in a study of vaccination and CD4 T cells after COVID-19. Cultured CD4+ T cell DNA was sequenced using the Oncomine TCR Beta short-read assay. MiXCR, applied by TCRdb to the PCR reads, yields one record per CDR3 protein. The table shows around 12,000 distinct CDR3 sequences, with around 40% occurring only once. Treatment in this sample: roughly 10-day PBMC culture with coronavirus spike peptide pools or control peptides (ViraFEST assay). Their recognized antigens are unknown. The sample was CD4+ T cells from blood, cultured in vitro, taken after SARS-CoV-2 vaccination. The receptors were gathered from a human donor who had recovered from COVID-19.

The chain couples TRBV4-1 to TRBJ2-3, with a weak D call TRBD2 (5 bases). V lost 1 base, J lost 0 bases, and 17 bases lay in between. Germline lookup yields CDR1 MGHRA and CDR2 YSYEKL. This CDR3 is built from 18 residues. The CDR3: CASSQVIVMRASTDTQYF. The DNA of the CDR3 is TGCGCCAGCAGCCAAGTGATAGTAATGCGGGCTAGCACAGATACGCAGTATTTT.

The chain has TRBV7-2 and TRBJ2-1; D is ambiguous. Between the trimmed V and J ends, which lost 3 bases and 3 bases, there was a span of 9 bases. Germline V gene lookup returns CDR1 SGHTA and CDR2 FQGNSA. The CDR3 runs to 14 residues. Written as DNA, the CDR3 is TGTGCCAGCAGCTTTGATATGAGCTACAATGAGCAGTTCTTC. It yields the protein CASSFDMSYNEQFF.

The chain couples TRBV7-8 to TRBJ1-1, with D unresolved. The CDR3 consists of 16 residues. Germline CDR1 SGHVS, CDR2 FQNEAQ. V was clipped by 5 bases and J by 1 base, with 17 bases between them. The CDR3 reads CASSKAWVGQNTEAFF. The CDR3 bases are TGTGCCAGCAGCAAGGCCTGGGTAGGGCAGAACACTGAAGCTTTCTTT. Full variable domain (remainder filled in from reference TRBV7-8 and TRBJ1-1): GAGVSQSPRYKVAKRGQDVALRCDPISGHVSLFWYQQALGQGPEFLTYFQNEAQLDKSGLPSDRFFAERPEGSVSTLKIQRTQQEDSAVYLCASSKAWVGQNTEAFFGQGTRLTVV.

In its sample, this clonotype was seen a few times. The CDR3 sequence is CATSGQTGRHNEKLFF. The CDR3 bases are TGTGCCACCAGCGGCCAGACAGGGCGACATAATGAAAAACTGTTTTTT. The chain uses TRBV15 and TRBJ1-4, with 7 bases matching TRBD1. J gave up 4 bases and V 5 bases, and 10 bases lay outside the gene matches. There are 16 residues in the CDR3. In germline, CDR1 is LNHNV, CDR2 YYDKDF (reference sequence).

The gene calls are TRBV7-9 and TRBJ2-7, with 7 bases that match TRBD1. The V and J ends lost 6 bases and 2 bases, in that order; junction bases with no gene match: 7. Per the germline V gene, CDR1 is SEHNR and CDR2 is FQNEAQ (reference sequence). This CDR3 is 14 amino acids long. Here the CDR3 reads CASSATGPTYEQYF. CDR3 nucleotides: TGTGCCAGCAGTGCGACAGGGCCTACCTACGAGCAGTACTTC.

In this sample, this clonotype turned up a few times. The chain links TRBV30 to TRBJ2-1, with D tentatively TRBD1 or TRBD2 (5 bases each). Germline CDR1 is GTSNPN and CDR2 is SVGIG (reference sequence). The germline V and J ends were trimmed by 1 base and 3 bases, with 16 bases remaining between them. The CDR3 has 16 residues. As DNA, the CDR3 is TGTGCCTGGAGTGCAACCGGGACGGTACTCTACAATGAGCAGTTCTTC. Its protein product is CAWSATGTVLYNEQFF.

The chain uses TRBV6-4 and TRBJ2-2; the match to TRBD2 covers 7 bases. The CDR3 has 16 amino acids. Germline trimming cut 2 bases from V and 6 bases from J; bases unmatched to any gene: 9. Germline CDR1 MRHNA, CDR2 SNTAGT. CDR3 residues: CASSDTPSGDPGELFF. In DNA form, the CDR3 reads TGTGCCAGCAGTGACACCCCAAGCGGGGACCCCGGGGAGCTGTTTTTT.

V and J are TRBV5-1 and TRBJ1-2; 9 bases align to TRBD1. Germline CDR1 is SGHRS and CDR2 is YFSETQ. This CDR3 region has 15 residues. V trimming: 4 bases; J trimming: 0 bases; junction bases outside the gene matches: 4. CDR3 loop: CASSDRQGANYGYTF. In nucleotides, the CDR3 is TGCGCCAGCAGCGACAGACAGGGGGCTAACTATGGCTACACCTTC.

Points on this clonotype: At one boundary the junction diverges from the germline segment, which might be a read error. The gene calls are TRBV7-9 and TRBJ1-5; D perhaps matches TRBD1 (6 bases). The CDR3 has 16 amino acids. In germline, CDR1 is SEHNR, CDR2 FQNEAQ (reference sequence). The CDR3 DNA follows: TGTGCCAACAGCCCCGGGACACCTTATAGCAATCAGCCCCAGCATTTT. Translated, it gives CANSPGTPYSNQPQHF.

This clonotype has a handful of counts. This chain joins TRBV7-8 and TRBJ1-5, with D perhaps TRBD1 (5 bases). V was shortened by 3 bases and J by 1 base, with 10 bases between the two germline ends. The germline V gene has CDR1 SGHVS and CDR2 FQNEAQ. CDR3 size: 15 residues. The CDR3 region has the DNA TGTGCCAGCAGCTTGGGGGGTAGAAGCAATCAGCCCCAGCATTTT. Protein sequence: CASSLGGRSNQPQHF.

This clonotype has more than one count but fewer than ten. The chain joins TRBV7-8 to TRBJ1-5, with D hard to call. The V and J ends lost 2 bases and 0 bases respectively, with 14 bases between them. Germline assignment: CDR1 SGHVS and CDR2 FQNEAQ. The CDR3 covers 17 residues. The CDR3 here is CASSLFQQDYSNQPQHF. The CDR3 nucleotides read TGTGCCAGCAGCTTATTCCAGCAGGACTATAGCAATCAGCCCCAGCATTTT.

Notes on this clonotype: This may be a read error: a much more frequent sequence differs by one nucleotide. The chain links TRBV7-2 to TRBJ2-4; D might be TRBD1 (5 bases). The CDR3 is 16 residues long. Germline loops: CDR1 SGHTA, CDR2 FQGNSA. CDR3 loop: CASSPWLTGAKNNQYF. The DNA for the CDR3 is TGTGCCAGCAGCCCGTGGTTAACTGGGGCCAAAAACAATCAGTACTTC.